This T cell receptor beta chain was identified during a study of blood T cell repertoires in COVID-19. Libraries were prepared by immunoSEQ multiplex PCR; TCRdb keeps only in-frame clonotypes and omits some of them. The data show 350,000 to 550,000 clones, with 85% to 90% seen just once and about 1.1% held by the top ten. Participants spanned ages about 18 to 100 years and resided in 20 to 30 US areas. CDR3 length: 16 residues. Between the trimmed V and J ends, which lost 5 bases and 0 bases, there was a span of 14 bases. Germline CDR1 and CDR2: KGHSH and LQKENI. The chain couples TRBV18 to TRBJ1-3; D is undetermined. The sequence was obtained from a man younger than 45 who had recovered from COVID-19. The specimen was PBMCs or T cells enriched from blood (not recorded which). CDR3 in amino acids: CASSWASPNSGNTIYF. For the CDR3, the DNA is TGTGCCAGCTCATGGGCCTCTCCGAACTCTGGAAACACCATATATTTT.